This T cell receptor (beta chain) was recovered during a study of graft-versus-host responses after intestinal transplantation. Study results and caveats: The presence of high graft-versus-host to host-versus-graft clonal ratios in allografts characterized patients with graft-donor T cell macrochimerism.

Here immunoSEQ multiplex PCR was the method, and the copy in TCRdb shows in-frame clones only, minus some. The data contain about 15,000 clones, about 29% of them seen just once; the ten biggest clones take up roughly 3.9%. Co-plated with roughly 200,000 CFSE-labeled responder cells were roughly 200,000 irradiated, violet-dye-labeled stimulator cells. The specimen was alloreactive CD4+ T cells from a mixed lymphocyte reaction culture, collected before intestinal transplant. The subset was: CFSE-low proliferating T cells sorted from roughly 6-day pre-transplant mixed lymphocyte reaction (GvH or HvG direction). This clonotype originated in a human patient who received an intestinal transplant.

The DNA for the CDR3 is TGTGCCAGCAGTTTGGGACTCTCCTACAATGAGCAGTTCTTC. Its translation: CASSLGLSYNEQFF. The J gene is TRBJ2-1, the V gene TRBV28, with D possibly being TRBD2 (6 bases). Trimming cost V 3 bases and J 0 bases, with 6 bases left between them. The CDR3 extends over 14 amino acids. The V gene's germline CDR1 is MDHEN and CDR2 SYDVKM. Full variable domain (rest looked up from reference TRBV28 and TRBJ2-1): DVKVTQSSRYLVKRTGEKVFLECVQDMDHENMFWYRQDPGLGLRLIYFSYDVKMKEKGDIPEGYSVSREKKERFSLILESASTNQTSMYLCASSLGLSYNEQFFGPGTRLTVL.